This T cell receptor beta chain was sequenced for a study of blood T cell repertoires in COVID-19. Overall study: Italy, Spain and the United States were the sources of the convalescent and acute COVID-19 samples.

This table comes from immunoSEQ multiplex PCR, and its TCRdb copy is limited to in-frame clones, with some not included. Of some 180,000 clones listed, approximately 83% are singletons. V gave up 6 bases and J gave up 6 bases; unmatched junction bases: 7. CDR1 and CDR2 (germline): SNHLY, FYNNEI. The CDR3 contains 13 residues. This sequence was found in a woman aged 40 to 50 with COVID-19, enrolled during active disease. V gene TRBV2 combines with J gene TRBJ1-1, with 7 bases lining up with TRBD1. The sequenced material came from peripheral blood. Here the CDR3 reads CASSLTGSPEAFF. For the CDR3, the DNA is TGTGCCAGCAGCCTGACAGGGAGTCCTGAAGCTTTCTTT.